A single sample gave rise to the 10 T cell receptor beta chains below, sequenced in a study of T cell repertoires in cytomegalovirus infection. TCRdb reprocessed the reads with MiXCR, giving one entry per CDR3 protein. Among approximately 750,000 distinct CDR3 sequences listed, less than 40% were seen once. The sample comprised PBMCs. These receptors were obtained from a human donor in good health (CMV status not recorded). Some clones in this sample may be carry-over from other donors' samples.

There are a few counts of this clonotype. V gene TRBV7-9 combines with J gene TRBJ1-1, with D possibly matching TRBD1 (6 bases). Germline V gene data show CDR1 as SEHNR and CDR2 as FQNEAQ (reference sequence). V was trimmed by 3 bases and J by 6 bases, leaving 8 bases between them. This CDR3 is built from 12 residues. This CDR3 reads CASSFQGSEAFF. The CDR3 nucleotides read TGTGCCAGCAGCTTTCAGGGGTCTGAAGCTTTCTTT.

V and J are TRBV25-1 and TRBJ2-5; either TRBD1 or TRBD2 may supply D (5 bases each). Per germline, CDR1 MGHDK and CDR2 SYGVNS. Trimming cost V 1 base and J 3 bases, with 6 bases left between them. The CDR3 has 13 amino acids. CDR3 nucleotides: TGTGCCAGCAGTGAATGGGGGAAAGAGACCCAGTACTTC. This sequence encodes CASSEWGKETQYF.

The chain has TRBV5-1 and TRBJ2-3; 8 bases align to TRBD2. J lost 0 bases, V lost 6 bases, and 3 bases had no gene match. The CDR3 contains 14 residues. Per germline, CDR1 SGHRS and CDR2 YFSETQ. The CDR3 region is CASKKRGSTDTQYF. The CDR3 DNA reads TGCGCCAGCAAGAAGCGGGGGAGCACAGATACGCAGTATTTT. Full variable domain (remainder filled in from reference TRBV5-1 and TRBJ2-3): KAGVTQTPRYLIKTRGQQVTLSCSPISGHRSVSWYQQTPGQGLQFLFEYFSETQRNKGNFPGRFSGRQFSNSRSEMNVSTLELGDSALYLCASKKRGSTDTQYFGPGTRLTVL.

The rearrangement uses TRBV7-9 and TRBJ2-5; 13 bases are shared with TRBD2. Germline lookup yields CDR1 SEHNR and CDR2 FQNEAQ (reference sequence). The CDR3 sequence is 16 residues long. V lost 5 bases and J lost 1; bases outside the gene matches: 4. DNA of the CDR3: TGTGCCAGCAGCCATACTAGCGGGAGGGGCCAAGAGACCCAGTACTTC. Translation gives CASSHTSGRGQETQYF.

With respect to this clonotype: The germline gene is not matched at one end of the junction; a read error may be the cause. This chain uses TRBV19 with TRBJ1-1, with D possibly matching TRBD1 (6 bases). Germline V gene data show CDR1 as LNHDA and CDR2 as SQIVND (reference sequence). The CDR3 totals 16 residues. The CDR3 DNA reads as TGTGCCAGTAGTATAGCTACGGACAGAATGAACACTGAAGCTTTCTGG. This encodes CASSIATDRMNTEAFW. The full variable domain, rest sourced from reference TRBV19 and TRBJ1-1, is DGGITQSPKYLFRKEGQNVTLSCEQNLNHDAMYWYRQDPGQGLRLIYYSQIVNDFQKGDIAEGYSVSREKKESFPLTVTSAQKNPTAFYLCASSIATDRMNTEAFWGQGTRLTVV.

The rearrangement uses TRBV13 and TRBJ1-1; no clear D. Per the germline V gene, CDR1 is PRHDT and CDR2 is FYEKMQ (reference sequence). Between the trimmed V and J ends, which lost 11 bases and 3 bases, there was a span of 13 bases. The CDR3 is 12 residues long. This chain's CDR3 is CAGDVGYTEAFF. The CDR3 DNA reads TGTGCCGGCGATGTAGGCTACACTGAAGCTTTCTTT.

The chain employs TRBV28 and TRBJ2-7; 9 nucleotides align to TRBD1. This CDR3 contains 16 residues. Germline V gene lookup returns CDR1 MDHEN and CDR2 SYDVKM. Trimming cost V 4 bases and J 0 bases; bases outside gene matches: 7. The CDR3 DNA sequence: TGTGCCAGCAGTTCGAGCGGACAGGGGACCTCCTACGAGCAGTACTTC. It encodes CASSSSGQGTSYEQYF.

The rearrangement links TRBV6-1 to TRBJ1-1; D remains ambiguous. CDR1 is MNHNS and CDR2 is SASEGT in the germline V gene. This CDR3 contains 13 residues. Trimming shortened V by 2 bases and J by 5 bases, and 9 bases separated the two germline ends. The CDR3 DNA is TGTGCCAGCAGTGAACAGGTCGGGACTGAAGCTTTCTTT. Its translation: CASSEQVGTEAFF.

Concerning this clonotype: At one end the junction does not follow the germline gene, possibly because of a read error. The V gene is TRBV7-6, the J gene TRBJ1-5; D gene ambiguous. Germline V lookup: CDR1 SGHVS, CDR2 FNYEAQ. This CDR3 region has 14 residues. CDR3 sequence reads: CASSLEGNNQPQNF. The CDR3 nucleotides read TGTGCCAGCAGCTTAGAGGGTAACAATCAGCCCCAGAATTTT.

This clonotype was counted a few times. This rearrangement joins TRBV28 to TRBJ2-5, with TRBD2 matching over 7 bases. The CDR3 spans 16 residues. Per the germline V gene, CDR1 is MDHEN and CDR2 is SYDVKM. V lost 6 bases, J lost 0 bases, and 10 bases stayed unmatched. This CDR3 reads CASSAVGRGDQETQYF. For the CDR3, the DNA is TGTGCCAGCAGCGCCGTGGGACGGGGGGACCAAGAGACCCAGTACTTC.